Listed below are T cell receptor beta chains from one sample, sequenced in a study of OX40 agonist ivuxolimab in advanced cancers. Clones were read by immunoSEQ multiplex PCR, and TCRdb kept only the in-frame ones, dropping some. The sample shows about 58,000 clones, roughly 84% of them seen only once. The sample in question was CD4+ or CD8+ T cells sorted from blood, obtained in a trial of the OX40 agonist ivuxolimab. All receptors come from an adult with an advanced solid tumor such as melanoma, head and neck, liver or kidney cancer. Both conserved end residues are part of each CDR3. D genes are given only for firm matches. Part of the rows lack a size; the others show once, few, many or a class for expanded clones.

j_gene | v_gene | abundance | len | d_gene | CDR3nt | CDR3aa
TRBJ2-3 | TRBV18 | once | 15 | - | TGTGCCAGCTCACCTCTCGTAGGACGCACAGATACGCAGTATTTT | CASSPLVGRTDTQYF
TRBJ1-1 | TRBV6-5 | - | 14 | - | TGTGCCAGCAGTGAACAGGATGTTAACACTGAAGCTTTCTTT | CASSEQDVNTEAFF
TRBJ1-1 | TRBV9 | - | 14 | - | TGTGCCAGCAGCGTAGTAGGGAGCAACACTGAAGCTTTCTTT | CASSVVGSNTEAFF
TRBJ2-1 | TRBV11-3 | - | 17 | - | TGTGCCAGCAGCAATCGAAATCGGGGGAGCTCCTACAATGAGCAGTTCTTC | CASSNRNRGSSYNEQFF
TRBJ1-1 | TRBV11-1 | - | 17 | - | TGTGCCAGCAGCTTAGAAGTCGTGGACACCCTGAACACTGAAGCTTTCTTT | CASSLEVVDTLNTEAFF
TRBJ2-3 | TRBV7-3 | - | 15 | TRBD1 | TGTGCCAGCAGCTTGCGGGACAGGGGACAAGATACGCAGTATTTT | CASSLRDRGQDTQYF
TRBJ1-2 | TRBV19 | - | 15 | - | TGTGCCAGTAGTTCACAGGCCCGGCCGTGGGATGGCTACACCTTC | CASSSQARPWDGYTF
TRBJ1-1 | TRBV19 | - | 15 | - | TGTGCCAGTAGTTACTGGGTGGCATCAGGGACTGAAGCTTTCTTT | CASSYWVASGTEAFF
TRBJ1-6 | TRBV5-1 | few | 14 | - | TGCGCCAGCAGAGGCGACAGGTTAAATTCACCCCTCCACTTT | CASRGDRLNSPLHF
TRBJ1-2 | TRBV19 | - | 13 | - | TGTGCCAGTAGTCCGGACCGTTCCTATGGCTACACCTTC | CASSPDRSYGYTF
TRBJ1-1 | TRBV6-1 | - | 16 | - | TGTGCCAGCAGTGAGCGGGAGGGTGCCGCGAACACTGAAGCTTTCTTT | CASSEREGAANTEAFF
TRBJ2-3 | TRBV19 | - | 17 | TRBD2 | TGTGCCAGTAGAAGACTAGGGACTAGCGGGGCCACAGATACGCAGTATTTT | CASRRLGTSGATDTQYF
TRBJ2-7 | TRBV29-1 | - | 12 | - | TGCAGCGTTTACAGTAAATGGGGCGAGCAGTACTTC | CSVYSKWGEQYF
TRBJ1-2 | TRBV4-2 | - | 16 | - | TGTGCCAGCAGCCAAGCGGGTGGGGATCCCAAAGGGGGCTACACCTTC | CASSQAGGDPKGGYTF
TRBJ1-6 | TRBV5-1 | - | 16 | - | TGCGCCAGCAGCTTGGAAGGGGCCCAGAGGAATTCACCCCTCCACTTT | CASSLEGAQRNSPLHF
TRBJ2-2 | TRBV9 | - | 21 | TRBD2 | TGTGCCAGCAGCGTACAAGTCGGGGCTAGCGGGGGAAGTTCGAACACCGGGGAGCTGTTTTTT | CASSVQVGASGGSSNTGELFF
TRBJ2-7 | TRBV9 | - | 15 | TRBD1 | TGTGCCAGCAGCGAGGGACAGGCCCTCCCTTACGAGCAGTACTTC | CASSEGQALPYEQYF
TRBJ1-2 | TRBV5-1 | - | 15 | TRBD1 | TGCGCCAGCAGCTTCCTCCCGACAGGGACCTATGGCTACACCTTC | CASSFLPTGTYGYTF
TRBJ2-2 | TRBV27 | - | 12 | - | TGTGCCAGCAGTTTCACGGCCGGGGAGCTGTTTTTT | CASSFTAGELFF
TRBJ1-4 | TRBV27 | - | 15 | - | TGTGCCAGCAGACGCGGGCCTGCAACTAATGAAAAACTGTTTTTT | CASRRGPATNEKLFF
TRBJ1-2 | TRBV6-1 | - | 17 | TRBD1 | TGTGCCAGCAGTGATTTCTTGGGACAGCAGACTAACTATGGCTACACCTTC | CASSDFLGQQTNYGYTF
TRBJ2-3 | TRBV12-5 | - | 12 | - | TGTGCTAGCGGACGCCGGGACGGTCTACCGTATTTT | CASGRRDGLPYF
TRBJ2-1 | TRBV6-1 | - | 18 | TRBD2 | TGTGCCAGCAGTGAAAAGACTAGCGGGGGGGCCGTCAATTATGAGCAGTTCTTC | CASSEKTSGGAVNYEQFF